The 28 T cell receptor beta chains presented below share a single source sample, sequenced in a study of cytomegalovirus exposure and HLA in healthy donors. The primer mix had 60 Vbeta and 13 Jbeta primers. TCRdb's table, derived via immunoSEQ multiplex PCR, lists solely in-frame clones and lacks some. Seen here are about 180,000 clones, 75% to 85% observed once, and the top ten hold 3.7%. The sample comprised PBMCs. The receptors were gathered from a woman aged 55-75 years in good health and CMV-seropositive.

This clone was detected a few times. The J gene is TRBJ2-7, the V gene TRBV2, with a possible D match to TRBD2 (6 bases). The CDR3 is 17 amino acids. Trimming shortened V by 5 bases and J by 0 bases, and 20 bases separated the two germline ends. The germline CDR1 and CDR2 sequences are SNHLY and FYNNEI. As DNA, the CDR3 is TGTGCCAGCAGTCCCACCTTGAGCGGGTATAGCTCCTACGAGCAGTACTTC. Amino acid sequence: CASSPTLSGYSSYEQYF.

This sequence joins TRBV14 and TRBJ1-2, with D unclear. Germline-derived CDR1 and CDR2 are SGHDN and FVKESK. With 2 bases removed from V and 4 bases from J, the gap between germline ends came to 8 bases. CDR3 length equals 13 residues. The chain's CDR3 is CASSQHGIYGYTF. In DNA, the CDR3 is TGTGCCAGCAGCCAACACGGGATCTATGGCTACACCTTC.

The sample holds one count of this clone. The chain couples TRBV15 to TRBJ1-3; weak D call: TRBD1 (5 bases). The CDR3 is made up of 13 amino acids. The ends were cut back, 1 base at V and 6 bases at J, with 7 bases in the middle. Germline V gives CDR1 LNHNV, CDR2 YYDKDF (reference sequence). The CDR3 coding sequence is TGTGCCACCAGCAGAGTTGGACAAAACACCATATATTTT. It encodes CATSRVGQNTIYF.

The chain has TRBV27 and TRBJ2-7, with TRBD1 identical over 8 bases. Germline assignment: CDR1 MNHEY and CDR2 SMNVEV (reference sequence). Unmatched junction bases numbered 9, after V lost 7 bases and J lost 1 base. The CDR3 length is 15 residues. The CDR3 sequence: CASTRRQGISYEQYF. DNA of the CDR3: TGTGCCAGCACCCGGAGACAGGGGATTTCCTACGAGCAGTACTTC.

The chain recombines TRBV28 with TRBJ1-1; D remains unclear. V lost 6 bases and J lost 6, with 17 bases in between. Germline V lookup: CDR1 MDHEN, CDR2 SYDVKM. This CDR3 has 14 residues. Here the CDR3 reads CASRNSGSAPEAFF. CDR3 nucleotides: TGTGCCAGCAGAAATTCGGGGAGTGCACCTGAAGCTTTCTTT. Full variable domain (outside the CDR3, taken from reference TRBV28 and TRBJ1-1): DVKVTQSSRYLVKRTGEKVFLECVQDMDHENMFWYRQDPGLGLRLIYFSYDVKMKEKGDIPEGYSVSREKKERFSLILESASTNQTSMYLCASRNSGSAPEAFFGQGTRLTVV.

This chain connects TRBV9 to TRBJ2-1; D might be TRBD2 (5 bases). The CDR3 extends over 15 amino acids. Germline CDR1 reads SGDLS; CDR2 reads YYNGEE. V lost 3 bases, J lost 0 bases, and 10 bases lay in between. In nucleotides, the CDR3 is TGTGCCAGCAGCGCGCCTGGGAGCTCCTACAATGAGCAGTTCTTC. It codes for CASSAPGSSYNEQFF.

The J gene is TRBJ1-1, the V gene TRBV5-4, with D unresolved. This CDR3 is built from 14 residues. Germline loops: CDR1 SGHNT, CDR2 YYREEE (reference sequence). Trimming took 4 bases from V and 4 from J, leaving 14 bases between them. The CDR3 loop reads CASSPWNAGTEAFF. The CDR3 DNA reads TGTGCCAGCAGCCCTTGGAACGCGGGCACTGAAGCTTTCTTT.

This clone was observed once. The chain is built from TRBV9 and TRBJ2-2, with D possibly TRBD1 on 6 matching bases. CDR3 size: 15 residues. With 3 bases removed from V and 5 bases from J, the gap between germline ends came to 14 bases. Germline-derived CDR1 and CDR2 are SGDLS and YYNGEE. The CDR3 DNA reads TGTGCCAGCAGCGCGGGGACACCCTGGACCGGGGAGCTGTTTTTT. It translates to CASSAGTPWTGELFF.

Concerning this clone itself: A read error may account for a junction end that differs from germline. The chain joins TRBV7-9 to TRBJ2-6, with 11 bases aligning to TRBD1. The CDR3 is made up of 17 amino acids. Germline V gives CDR1 SEHNR, CDR2 FQNEAQ (reference sequence). CDR3 region: CSSSRDRGVSGANVLTF. The CDR3 region has the DNA TGTTCCAGCAGCAGGGACAGGGGGGTGAGTGGGGCCAACGTCCTGACTTTC.

The rearrangement links TRBV6-1 to TRBJ2-7; 11 bases agree with TRBD1. The CDR3 sequence is 14 residues long. The V segment lost 2 bases and the J segment 6 bases; nucleotides outside the gene matches: 3. Per germline, CDR1 MNHNS and CDR2 SASEGT. CDR3 sequence: CASSEIGTGGEQYF. Written as DNA, the CDR3 is TGTGCCAGCAGTGAAATCGGGACAGGGGGCGAGCAGTACTTC.

This clone showed up just a few times. J is TRBJ1-5 and V is TRBV7-2; D is possibly TRBD1 (6 bases). Trimming removed 3 bases at V and 1 base at J, with 7 bases between. The CDR3 sequence is 14 residues long. The germline CDR1 and CDR2 sequences are SGHTA and FQGNSA. In nucleotides, the CDR3 is TGTGCCAGCAGCTTCGGACAGAGCAATCAGCCCCAGCATTTT. Translating gives CASSFGQSNQPQHF.

CDR3 residues: CASSAWTGPSNTEAFF. The CDR3 DNA reads as TGTGCCAGCAGTGCCTGGACAGGTCCCTCGAACACTGAAGCTTTCTTT. J is TRBJ1-1 and V is TRBV25-1; 7 bases agree with TRBD1. V shed 4 bases, J shed 1 base, and the junction held 9 bases outside the gene matches. This CDR3 region has 16 residues. Germline loops: CDR1 MGHDK, CDR2 SYGVNS. The full variable domain, completed using reference TRBV25-1 and TRBJ1-1, is EADIYQTPRYLVIGTGKKITLECSQTMGHDKMYWYQQDPGMELHLIHYSYGVNSTEKGDLSSESTVSRIRTEHFPLTLESARPSHTSQYLCASSAWTGPSNTEAFFGQGTRLTVV.

The rearrangement links TRBV11-2 to TRBJ2-7, with D possibly matching TRBD2 (6 bases). Trimming pared 0 bases from V and 2 bases from J, leaving 11 bases between. The CDR3 totals 15 residues. Germline loops: CDR1 SGHAT, CDR2 FQNNGV. CDR3 loop: CASSLEEGYPYEQYF. Written as DNA, the CDR3 is TGTGCCAGCAGCTTAGAGGAGGGCTACCCCTACGAGCAGTACTTC.

The chain is built from TRBV14 and TRBJ2-2; 9 nucleotides line up with TRBD2. Trimming removed 4 bases from V and 4 bases from J; junction bases left unmatched: 7. CDR3 length: 16 residues. Germline V lookup: CDR1 SGHDN, CDR2 FVKESK. CDR3 sequence (DNA): TGTGCCAGCAGCCCCCTCAGCGGGAGGACCACCGGGGAGCTGTTTTTT. Protein sequence: CASSPLSGRTTGELFF.

This clone was counted between two and nine times. J is TRBJ2-5 and V is TRBV19, with D unclear. V lost 4 bases, J lost 2 bases, and 11 bases lay in between. Germline CDR1 and CDR2: LNHDA and SQIVND (reference sequence). The CDR3 consists of 14 residues. As DNA, the CDR3 is TGTGCCAGTAGTACCTACGAGCGACAAGAGACCCAGTACTTC. This encodes CASSTYERQETQYF. Supplemented by reference TRBV19 and TRBJ2-5, the full variable domain reads DGGITQSPKYLFRKEGQNVTLSCEQNLNHDAMYWYRQDPGQGLRLIYYSQIVNDFQKGDIAEGYSVSREKKESFPLTVTSAQKNPTAFYLCASSTYERQETQYFGPGTRLLVL.

The gene calls are TRBV7-9 and TRBJ1-5; D unclear. The CDR3 runs to 14 residues. In germline, CDR1 is SEHNR, CDR2 FQNEAQ (reference sequence). The V end was cut by 2 bases, the J end by 1 base, with 6 bases between. The CDR3 reads CASSLRGSNQPQHF. The CDR3 nucleotides read TGTGCCAGCAGCTTACGAGGGAGCAATCAGCCCCAGCATTTT.

The chain uses TRBV29-1 and TRBJ2-5; 9 bases align to TRBD1. This CDR3 region has 13 residues. J gave up 1 base and V 5 bases, and 2 bases lay outside the gene matches. Germline V gene lookup returns CDR1 SQVTM and CDR2 ANQGSEA. Written as DNA, the CDR3 is TGCAGCGTTAACAGGGGGCTCCAAGAGACCCAGTACTTC. Amino acids: CSVNRGLQETQYF.

The chain employs TRBV13 and TRBJ1-1; TRBD1 might be the D (6 bases). CDR1 is PRHDT, CDR2 FYEKMQ, per germline (reference sequence). This CDR3 region has 17 residues. The V end was cut by 5 bases, the J end by 5 bases, with 24 bases between. CDR3 region: CASSRGRGRLGVTEAFF. CDR3 coding DNA: TGTGCCAGCAGCCGGGGCAGGGGACGTTTAGGTGTGACTGAAGCTTTCTTT.

This clone was seen a few times. The CDR3 coding sequence is TGTGCCACCCGGGAACCCTGGGAAAAACTGTTTTTT. Encoded protein: CATREPWEKLFF. The rearrangement joins TRBV10-3 to TRBJ1-4; D is unclear. The germline CDR1 and CDR2 sequences are ENHRY and SYGVKD. The CDR3 has 12 residues. Deletions cut 10 bases from V and 8 bases from J, with 14 bases between.

The chain carries TRBV7-8 and TRBJ1-5; D is unresolved. CDR3 length: 13 residues. Germline assignment: CDR1 SGHVS and CDR2 FQNEAQ. Trimming removed 2 bases from V and 6 bases from J, with 8 bases in between. CDR3 protein: CASSLNSGQPQHF. DNA of the CDR3: TGTGCCAGCAGCTTAAATTCCGGTCAGCCCCAGCATTTT.

The chain is built from TRBV5-6 and TRBJ1-6, with a possible D match to TRBD1 (6 bases). Per germline, CDR1 SGHDT and CDR2 YYEEEE. V was clipped by 3 bases and J by 9 bases, with 10 bases between them. The CDR3 length is 13 residues. CDR3 region: CASSWGQASPLHF. CDR3 sequence (DNA): TGTGCCAGCAGCTGGGGGCAAGCTTCACCCCTCCACTTT.

The rearrangement links TRBV9 to TRBJ1-2, with 8 nucleotides matching TRBD1. Germline V gene lookup returns CDR1 SGDLS and CDR2 YYNGEE. The CDR3 runs 14 residues. Trimming at V came to 4 bases and at J to 8 bases, leaving 10 bases not matched to a gene. CDR3 nucleotide sequence: TGTGCCAGCAGCCCATCAGGGGGCGCGAGAGGCTACACCTTC. Amino acids: CASSPSGGARGYTF.

The V gene is TRBV5-4, the J gene TRBJ2-2; 11 bases agree with TRBD1. V trimming: 0 bases; J trimming: 7 bases; junction bases outside the gene matches: 8. This CDR3 region has 17 residues. From germline, CDR1 is SGHNT and CDR2 YYREEE (reference sequence). This CDR3 reads CASSLEAGTGGIGELFF. CDR3 in DNA: TGTGCCAGCAGCTTGGAGGCCGGGACAGGGGGGATCGGGGAGCTGTTTTTT.

Of note for this clone: A junction boundary mismatches the germline segment, possibly from a read error. This chain uses TRBV7-2 with TRBJ2-1, with TRBD2 matching over 9 bases. The germline V gene encodes CDR1 SGHTA and CDR2 FQGNSA. The CDR3 is 15 amino acids. As DNA, the CDR3 is TGTGCCAGCTCGAAAGCGGGGGGAATCCGCAATCAGCAGTTCTTC. Protein product: CASSKAGGIRNQQFF.

The V call is TRBV7-2, the J call TRBJ2-1; TRBD2 is a possible D gene (5 bases). V lost 2 bases and J 10 bases, leaving 9 bases between the germline ends. The CDR3 totals 12 residues. Germline V gene lookup returns CDR1 SGHTA and CDR2 FQGNSA. The CDR3 spells CASSLRTGEQFF. CDR3 coding DNA: TGTGCCAGCAGCTTAAGAACGGGGGAGCAGTTCTTC.

The gene calls are TRBV28 and TRBJ2-7; maybe TRBD1 (6 bases). Germline V gives CDR1 MDHEN, CDR2 SYDVKM. Between the trimmed V and J ends, which lost 7 bases and 6 bases, there was a span of 10 bases. The CDR3 totals 11 residues. CDR3 in DNA: TGTGCCAGCACTAGGGGGACCGAGCAGTACTTC. It encodes CASTRGTEQYF.

The rearrangement joins TRBV27 to TRBJ2-3; possible D gene TRBD2, 5 bases. Trimming pared 3 bases from V and 5 bases from J, leaving 15 bases between. CDR1 MNHEY and CDR2 SMNVEV come from the germline V gene (reference sequence). The CDR3 loop spans 15 amino acids. CDR3 sequence (DNA): TGTGCCAGCAGTTTGCGGTGGAGCGGAGGAGATACGCAGTATTTT. It specifies CASSLRWSGGDTQYF.

The chain has TRBV19 and TRBJ2-7; TRBD2 is a possible D gene (6 bases). The V end lost 2 bases, the J end lost 2 bases, and 13 bases lay between the germline ends. The CDR3 runs 15 residues. Per the germline V gene, CDR1 is LNHDA and CDR2 is SQIVND (reference sequence). CDR3 protein: CASSIPQEGTYEQYF. The CDR3 DNA reads as TGTGCCAGTAGTATACCCCAGGAGGGTACCTACGAGCAGTACTTC.